The 4 T cell receptor beta chains presented below share a single source sample, sequenced in a study of T cells expressing NK-cell markers. TCRdb re-called the 5' RACE reads; every CDR3 protein appears as one record, without DNA. The specimen's table records fewer than 550,000 distinct CDR3 sequences. Material for sequencing was blood T cells: a sorted CD56 or NKG2C T cell subset, CD4+ or CD8+ T cells, or bulk PBMC T cells (not recorded which). Receptors were obtained from a woman in her forties or fifties in good health.

The chain carries TRBV12-3 or TRBV12-4 and TRBJ2-2; TCRdb calls TRBD1, which cannot be checked without DNA. The CDR3 loop spans 16 amino acids. CDR3 in amino acids: CASSTNRGQNTGELFF.

The J gene is TRBJ1-5, the V gene TRBV12-3 or TRBV12-4. This CDR3 has 13 residues. The CDR3 sequence: CASSLPGPGPQHF.

This chain connects TRBV11-2 to TRBJ2-3; the TCRdb D gene call, TRBD2, has no DNA to confirm it. The V gene's germline CDR1 is SGHAT and CDR2 FQNNGV. The CDR3 loop spans 15 amino acids. This chain's CDR3 is CASSFRAGGSDTQYF.

The CDR3 here is CASSTRQGNTIYF. The chain combines TRBV11-2 with TRBJ1-3. CDR1 and CDR2 from the germline V gene are SGHAT and FQNNGV. This CDR3 contains 13 residues.